This T cell receptor (beta chain) emerged from a study of cytomegalovirus exposure and HLA in healthy donors. As for the study in general: Genotyping showed roughly 81% of fewer than 500 donors falling in the Caucasian-associated ancestry cluster. Broader study findings: Data from an earlier analysis indicated that most TCR beta V segments were productive either about 87% or about 30% of the time. More clonal expansion characterized HLA-associated TCR beta chains than equally common others in a later analysis. It was approximately 150 TCR beta chains that were listed as cytomegalovirus-associated.

Amplification used 60 Vbeta primers and 13 Jbeta primers. Profiling relied on immunoSEQ multiplex PCR, and the TCRdb table lists in-frame clones only, not all of them. The data contain around 150,000 clones, 79% of them singletons. This clone is a singleton in its sample. Its target is unknown. In the same sample, other DNA sequences code for this CDR3. The V gene's germline CDR1 is MNHNS and CDR2 SASEGT. Trimming shortened V by 5 bases and J by 1 base, and 8 bases separated the two germline ends. The CDR3 is 13 residues long. The sample taken for sequencing was PBMCs. The TCR originated in a human donor in good health. The gene calls are TRBV6-1 and TRBJ1-1; no clear D. The CDR3 coding sequence is TGTGCCAGCAGTTCTAGAGAGAACACTGAAGCTTTCTTT. Its protein product is CASSSRENTEAFF.